The rows below give T cell receptor beta chains drawn from one sample of a study of patients and donors after allogeneic stem cell transplantation. TCRdb independently ran MiXCR on the RT-PCR reads; one entry per CDR3 protein. The sample contains about 230,000 distinct CDR3 sequences, 14% of which appear only once. Material for sequencing was blood, either unsorted or a sorted T cell fraction (not recorded which). All receptors come from a human donor who was either an allogeneic HSCT recipient or a stem cell or donor lymphocyte infusion donor (not recorded which). It is not recorded whose cells these are; they may come from a transplant donor. CDR3s leave out the opening cysteine and the closing phenylalanine or tryptophan.

TRBJ1-5	TRBV20-1	SVPSGGGQNQPQH
TRBJ2-1	TRBV5-4	ASIRGSGRDYNEQF
TRBJ2-5	TRBV3-1	ASSQERAQY
TRBJ2-1	TRBV7-2	ASTSDRGNYNEQF
TRBJ1-1	TRBV11-2	ASSMGQGQNTEAF
TRBJ1-1	TRBV7-9	ASTPGGPIMNTEAF
TRBJ2-7	TRBV3-1	ASSQGLPYEQY
TRBJ2-3	TRBV9	ASSVASGVSTDTQY
TRBJ2-1	TRBV6-1	ATKSPIIDRGHEQF
TRBJ2-2	TRBV27	ASKTGRRTGELF
TRBJ2-2	TRBV4-2	ASSPHFAGELF
TRBJ2-3	TRBV4-1	ASTLYHSGGLTGRTDTQY
TRBJ1-5	TRBV2	ASSAGRGNQPQH
TRBJ2-5	TRBV7-2	ASSLGAGILKTQY
TRBJ2-1	TRBV19	ASKEAGAYNEQF
TRBJ1-5	TRBV25-1	ASSTSHQPQH
TRBJ2-5	TRBV4-1	ASSQGLIQETQY
TRBJ2-1	TRBV27	ASGNNEQF
TRBJ2-3	TRBV7-8	ASSHGQGLSTDTQY
TRBJ2-7	TRBV29-1	SVEWAYEQY
TRBJ1-3	TRBV27	ASSALGGGNTIY
TRBJ2-5	TRBV5-1	ASLSSKGGCLRETQY
TRBJ1-6	TRBV4-3	ASSQGQGNSPLH
TRBJ1-1	TRBV6-1	ASSTGFDTEAF
TRBJ2-1	TRBV6-1	ASSPGLASGEQF
TRBJ1-1	TRBV4-2	ASSQVSSEAF
TRBJ1-5	TRBV7-9	ASSYRSNQPQH
TRBJ2-5	TRBV7-7	ASSQNSGGQETQY
TRBJ2-1	TRBV3-1	ASSGLAGGPNEQF
TRBJ2-1	TRBV24-1	ATSDPAGNSYNEQF
TRBJ1-1	TRBV12-3/TRBV12-4	ASSKDRWNTEAF
TRBJ2-1	TRBV4-1	ASSQVPAPLALEQF
TRBJ2-5	TRBV30	AWSVRRLETQY
TRBJ2-2	TRBV7-9	ASSLVGQGTGELF
TRBJ2-4	TRBV19	ASTQTGRFGAKNIQY
TRBJ1-1	TRBV6-5	ASSYSTGRTNTEAF
TRBJ1-6	TRBV6-5	ASSYSPGTSGSPLH
TRBJ1-1	TRBV29-1	SVLRNTEAF
TRBJ2-2	TRBV15	ATSRDLTSGHTGELF
TRBJ2-5	TRBV5-6	ASSNWGGRVETQY
TRBJ2-7	TRBV30	AWSEPGQAYEQY
TRBJ2-5	TRBV3-1	ASSQAGETQY
TRBJ2-1	TRBV7-9	ASSLFPNEQF
TRBJ2-3	TRBV30	AWSSGSGTYSTDTQY